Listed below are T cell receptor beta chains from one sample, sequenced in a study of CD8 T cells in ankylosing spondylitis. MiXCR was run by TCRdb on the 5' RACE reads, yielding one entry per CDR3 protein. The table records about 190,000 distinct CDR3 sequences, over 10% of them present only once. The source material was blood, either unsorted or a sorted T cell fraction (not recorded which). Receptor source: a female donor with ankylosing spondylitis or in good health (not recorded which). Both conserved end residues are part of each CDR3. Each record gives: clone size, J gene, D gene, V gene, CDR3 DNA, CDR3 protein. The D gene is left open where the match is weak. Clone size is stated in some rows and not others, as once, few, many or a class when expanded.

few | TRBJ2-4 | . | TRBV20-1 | TGCAGTGCTAATCACAGGGAAACTCAGTACTTC | CSANHRETQYF
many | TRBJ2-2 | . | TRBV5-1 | TGCGCCAGCAGCTTGGTCAGCGGGAACACCGGGGAGCTGTTTTTT | CASSLVSGNTGELFF
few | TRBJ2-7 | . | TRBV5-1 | TGCGCCAGTCAGCTTTTTGGGTCCGCCTACGAGCAGTACTTC | CASQLFGSAYEQYF
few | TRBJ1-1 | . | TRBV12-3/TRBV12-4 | TGTGCCAGCAGTTTAATGGGAGCCACTGAAGCTTTCTTT | CASSLMGATEAFF
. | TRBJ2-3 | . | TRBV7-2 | TGTGCCAGCAGCCTCTTCACAGATACGCAGTATTTT | CASSLFTDTQYF
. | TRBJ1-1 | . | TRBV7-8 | TGTGCCAGCAGCCCCCAGGGAATGAACACTGAAGCTTTCTTT | CASSPQGMNTEAFF
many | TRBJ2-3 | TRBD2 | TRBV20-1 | TGCAGTGCTAGAGCAAAAGTAGCGGGAGTGGGAGATACGCAGTATTTT | CSARAKVAGVGDTQYF
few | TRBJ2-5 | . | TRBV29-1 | TGCAGCGTTGCCCCACAGGTAGAGACCCAGTACTTC | CSVAPQVETQYF
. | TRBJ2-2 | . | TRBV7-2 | TGTGCCAGCAGCTTATATTCCACACCCCTGAACACCGGGGAGCTGTTTTTT | CASSLYSTPLNTGELFF
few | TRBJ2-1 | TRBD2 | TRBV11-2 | TGTGCCAGCAGCTTACTCGTCGCGGGAGGGCCGAGGAGGTACAATGAGCAGTTCTTC | CASSLLVAGGPRRYNEQFF
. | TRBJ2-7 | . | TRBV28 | TGTGCCAGCAGTTTAGTGTGCGAGCAGTACTTC | CASSLVCEQYF
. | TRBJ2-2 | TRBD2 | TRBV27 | TGTGCCAGCAGTTTATTCGGGGCGGGAGGGGACACCGGGGAGCTGTTTTTT | CASSLFGAGGDTGELFF
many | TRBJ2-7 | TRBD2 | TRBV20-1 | TGCAGTGCTACGTCTAGCGGGAGGGCCTCGTACGAGCAGTACTTC | CSATSSGRASYEQYF
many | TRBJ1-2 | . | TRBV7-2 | TGTGCCAGCAGCGCCCGACGGGAGAACTATGGCTACACCTTC | CASSARRENYGYTF